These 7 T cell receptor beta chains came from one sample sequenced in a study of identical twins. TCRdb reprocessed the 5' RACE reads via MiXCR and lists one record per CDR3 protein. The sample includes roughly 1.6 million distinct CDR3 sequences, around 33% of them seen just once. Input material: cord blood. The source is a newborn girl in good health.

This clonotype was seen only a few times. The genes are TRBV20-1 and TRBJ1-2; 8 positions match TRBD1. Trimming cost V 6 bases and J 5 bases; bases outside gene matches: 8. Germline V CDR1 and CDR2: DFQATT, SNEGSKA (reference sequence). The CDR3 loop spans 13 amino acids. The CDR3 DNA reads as TGCAGTGCCCCAGGGGGCGCGGAATATGGCTACACCTTC. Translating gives CSAPGGAEYGYTF.

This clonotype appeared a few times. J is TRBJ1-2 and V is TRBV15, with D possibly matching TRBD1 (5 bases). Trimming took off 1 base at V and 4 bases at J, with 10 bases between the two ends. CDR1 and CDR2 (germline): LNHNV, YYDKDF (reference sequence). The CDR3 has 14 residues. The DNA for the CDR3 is TGTGCCACCAGCAGAGCAGAGGGACCCTATGGCTACACCTTC. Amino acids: CATSRAEGPYGYTF.

The CDR3 bases are TGTGCCGGGGGACGGCGAAATGAAAAACTGTTTTTT. Its protein product is CAGGRRNEKLFF. The chain uses TRBV28 and TRBJ1-4, with a possible D match to TRBD1 (5 bases). From germline, CDR1 is MDHEN and CDR2 SYDVKM. The CDR3 runs 12 residues. Trimming shortened V by 11 bases and J by 5 bases, and 12 bases separated the two germline ends.

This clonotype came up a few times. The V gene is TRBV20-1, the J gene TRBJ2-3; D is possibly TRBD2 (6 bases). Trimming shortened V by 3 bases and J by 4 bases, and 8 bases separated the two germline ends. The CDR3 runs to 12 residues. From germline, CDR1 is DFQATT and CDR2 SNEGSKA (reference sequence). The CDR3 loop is CSASSSADTQYF. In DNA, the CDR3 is TGCAGTGCTAGCTCTAGCGCAGATACGCAGTATTTT.

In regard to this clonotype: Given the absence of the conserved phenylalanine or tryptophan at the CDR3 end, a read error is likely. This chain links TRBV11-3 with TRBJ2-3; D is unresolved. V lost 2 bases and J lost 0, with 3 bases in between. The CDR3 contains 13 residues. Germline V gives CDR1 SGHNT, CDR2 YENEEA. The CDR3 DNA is TGTGCCAGCAGCTTACGCAGCACAGATACGCAGTATTCT. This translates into CASSLRSTDTQYS.

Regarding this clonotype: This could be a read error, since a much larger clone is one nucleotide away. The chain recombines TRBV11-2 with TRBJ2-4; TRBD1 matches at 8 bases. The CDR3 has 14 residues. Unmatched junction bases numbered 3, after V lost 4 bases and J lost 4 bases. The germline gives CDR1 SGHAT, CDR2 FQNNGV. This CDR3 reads CASSSRDRKNIQYF. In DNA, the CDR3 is TGTGCCAGCAGCTCCCGGGACAGGAAAAACATTCAGTACTTC.

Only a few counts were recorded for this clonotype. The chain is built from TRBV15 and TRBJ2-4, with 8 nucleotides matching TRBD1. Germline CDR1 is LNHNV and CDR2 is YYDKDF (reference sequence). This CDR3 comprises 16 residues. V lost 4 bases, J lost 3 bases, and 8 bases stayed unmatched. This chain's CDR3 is CATSNRTGRGKNIQYF. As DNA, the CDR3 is TGTGCCACCAGCAACAGGACAGGGAGAGGCAAAAACATTCAGTACTTC.